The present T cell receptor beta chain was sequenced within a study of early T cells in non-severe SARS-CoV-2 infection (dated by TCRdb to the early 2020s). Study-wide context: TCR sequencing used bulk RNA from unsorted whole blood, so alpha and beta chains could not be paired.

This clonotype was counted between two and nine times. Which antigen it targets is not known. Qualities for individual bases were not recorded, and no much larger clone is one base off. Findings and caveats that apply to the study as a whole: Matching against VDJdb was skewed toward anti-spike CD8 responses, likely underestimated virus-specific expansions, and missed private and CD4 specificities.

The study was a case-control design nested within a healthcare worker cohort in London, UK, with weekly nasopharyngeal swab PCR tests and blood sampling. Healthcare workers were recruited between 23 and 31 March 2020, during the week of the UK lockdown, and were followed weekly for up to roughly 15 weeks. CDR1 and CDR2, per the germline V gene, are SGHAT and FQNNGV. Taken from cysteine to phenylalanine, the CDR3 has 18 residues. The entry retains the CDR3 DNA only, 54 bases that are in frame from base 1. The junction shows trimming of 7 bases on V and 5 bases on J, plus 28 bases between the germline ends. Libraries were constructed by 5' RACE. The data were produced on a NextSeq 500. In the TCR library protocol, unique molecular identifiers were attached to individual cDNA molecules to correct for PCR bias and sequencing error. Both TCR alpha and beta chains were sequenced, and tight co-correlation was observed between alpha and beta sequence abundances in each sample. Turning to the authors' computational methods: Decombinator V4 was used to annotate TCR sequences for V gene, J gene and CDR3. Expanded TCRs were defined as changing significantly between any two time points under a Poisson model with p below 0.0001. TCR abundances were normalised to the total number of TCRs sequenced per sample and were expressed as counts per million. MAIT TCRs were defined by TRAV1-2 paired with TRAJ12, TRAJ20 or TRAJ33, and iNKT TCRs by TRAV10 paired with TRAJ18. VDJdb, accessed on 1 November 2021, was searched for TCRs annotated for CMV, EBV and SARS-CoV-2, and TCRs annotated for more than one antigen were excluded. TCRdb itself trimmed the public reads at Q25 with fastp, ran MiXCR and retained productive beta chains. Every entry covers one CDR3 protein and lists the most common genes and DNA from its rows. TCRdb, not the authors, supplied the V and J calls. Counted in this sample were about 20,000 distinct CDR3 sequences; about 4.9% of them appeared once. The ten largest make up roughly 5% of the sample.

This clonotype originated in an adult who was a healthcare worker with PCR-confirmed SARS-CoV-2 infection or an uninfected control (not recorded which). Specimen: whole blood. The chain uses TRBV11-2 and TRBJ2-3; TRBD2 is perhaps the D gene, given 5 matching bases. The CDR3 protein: CASTPMAIANHPKDTQYF. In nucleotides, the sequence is TGTGCCAGCACCCCTATGGCGATAGCGAACCACCCAAAAGATACGCAGTATTTT. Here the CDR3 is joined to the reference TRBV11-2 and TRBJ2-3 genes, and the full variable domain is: EAGVAQSPRYKIIEKRQSVAFWCNPISGHATLYWYQQILGQGPKLLIQFQNNGVVDDSQLPKDRFSAERLKGVDSTLKIQPAKLEDSAVYLCASTPMAIANHPKDTQYFGPGTRLTVL.